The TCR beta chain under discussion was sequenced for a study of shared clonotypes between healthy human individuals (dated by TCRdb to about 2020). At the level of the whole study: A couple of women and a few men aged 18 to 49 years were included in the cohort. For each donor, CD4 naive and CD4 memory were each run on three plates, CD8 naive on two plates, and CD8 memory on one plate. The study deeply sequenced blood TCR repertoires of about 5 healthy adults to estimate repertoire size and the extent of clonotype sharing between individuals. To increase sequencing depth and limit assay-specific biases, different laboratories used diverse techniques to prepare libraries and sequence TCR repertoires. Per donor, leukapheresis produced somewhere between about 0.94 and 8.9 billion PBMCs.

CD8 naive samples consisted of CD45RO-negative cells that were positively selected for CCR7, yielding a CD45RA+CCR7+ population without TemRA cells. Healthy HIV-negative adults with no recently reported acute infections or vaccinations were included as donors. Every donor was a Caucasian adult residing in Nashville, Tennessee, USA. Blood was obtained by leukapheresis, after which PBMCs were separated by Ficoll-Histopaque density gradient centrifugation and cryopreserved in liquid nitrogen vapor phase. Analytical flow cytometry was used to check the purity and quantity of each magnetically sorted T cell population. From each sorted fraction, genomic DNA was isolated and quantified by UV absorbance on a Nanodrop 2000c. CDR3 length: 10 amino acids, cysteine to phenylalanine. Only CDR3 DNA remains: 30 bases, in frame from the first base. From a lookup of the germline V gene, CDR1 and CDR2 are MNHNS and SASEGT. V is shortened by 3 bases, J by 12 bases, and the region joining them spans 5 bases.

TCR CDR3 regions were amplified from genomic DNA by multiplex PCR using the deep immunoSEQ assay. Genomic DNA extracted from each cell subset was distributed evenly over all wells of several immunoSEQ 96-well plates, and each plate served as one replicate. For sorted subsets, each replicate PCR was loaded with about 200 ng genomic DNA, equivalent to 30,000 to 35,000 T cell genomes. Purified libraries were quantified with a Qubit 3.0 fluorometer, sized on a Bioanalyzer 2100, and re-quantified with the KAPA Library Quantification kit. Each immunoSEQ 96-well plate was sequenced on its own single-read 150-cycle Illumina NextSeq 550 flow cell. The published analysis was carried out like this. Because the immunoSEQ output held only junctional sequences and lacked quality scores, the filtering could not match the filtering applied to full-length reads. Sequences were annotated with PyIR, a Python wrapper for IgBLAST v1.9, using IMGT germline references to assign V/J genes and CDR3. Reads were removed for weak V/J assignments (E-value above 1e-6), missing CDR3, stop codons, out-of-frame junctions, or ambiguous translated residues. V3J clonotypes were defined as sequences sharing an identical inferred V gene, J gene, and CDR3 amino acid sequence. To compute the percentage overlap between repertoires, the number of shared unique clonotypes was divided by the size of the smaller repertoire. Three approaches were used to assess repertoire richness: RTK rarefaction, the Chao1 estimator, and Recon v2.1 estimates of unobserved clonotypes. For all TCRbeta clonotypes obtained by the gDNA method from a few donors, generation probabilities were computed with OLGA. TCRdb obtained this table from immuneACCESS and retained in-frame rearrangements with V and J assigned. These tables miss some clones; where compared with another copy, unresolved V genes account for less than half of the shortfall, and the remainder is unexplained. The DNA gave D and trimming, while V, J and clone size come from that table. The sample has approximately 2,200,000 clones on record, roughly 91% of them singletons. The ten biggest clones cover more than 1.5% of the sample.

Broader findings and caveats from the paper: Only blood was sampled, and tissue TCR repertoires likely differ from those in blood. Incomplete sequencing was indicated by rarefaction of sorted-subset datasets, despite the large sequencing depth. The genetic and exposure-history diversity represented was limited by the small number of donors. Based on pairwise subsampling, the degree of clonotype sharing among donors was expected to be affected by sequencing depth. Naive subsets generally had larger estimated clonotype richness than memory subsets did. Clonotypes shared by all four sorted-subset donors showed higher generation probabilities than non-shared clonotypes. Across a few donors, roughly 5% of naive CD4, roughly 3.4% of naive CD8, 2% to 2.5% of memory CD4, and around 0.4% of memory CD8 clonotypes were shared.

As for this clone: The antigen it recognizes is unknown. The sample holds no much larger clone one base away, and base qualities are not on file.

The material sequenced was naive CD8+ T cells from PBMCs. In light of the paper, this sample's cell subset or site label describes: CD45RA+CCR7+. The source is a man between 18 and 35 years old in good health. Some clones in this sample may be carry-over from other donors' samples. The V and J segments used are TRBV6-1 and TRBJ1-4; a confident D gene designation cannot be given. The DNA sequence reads TGTGCCAGCAGTGATGGGGAACTGTTTTTT. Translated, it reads CASSDGELFF.